The 21 T cell receptor beta chains below come from one sample, sequenced in a study of cytomegalovirus exposure and HLA in healthy donors. Here immunoSEQ multiplex PCR was the method, and the copy in TCRdb shows in-frame clones only, minus some. Of more than 140,000 clones in the sample, about 88% were seen once. The sample consisted of PBMCs. The receptors were gathered from a woman aged 18 to 35 in good health and CMV-seropositive.

The gene calls are TRBV11-3 and TRBJ2-2; a possible D gene is TRBD2 (6 bases). V lost 7 bases and J 7 bases, leaving 16 bases between the germline ends. The germline CDR1 and CDR2 sequences are SGHNT and YENEEA. The length of the CDR3 is 14 residues. Here the CDR3 DNA reads TGTGCCAGCAAAGACTGGGAGGCCGGCGGGGAGCTGTTTTTT. Translating it yields CASKDWEAGGELFF.

V and J are TRBV5-5 and TRBJ2-1; 13 nucleotides line up with TRBD2. The CDR3 length is 15 residues. V trimming: 3 bases; J trimming: 9 bases; junction bases outside the gene matches: 6. Germline V lookup: CDR1 SGHKS, CDR2 YYEKEE (reference sequence). The DNA for the CDR3 is TGTGCCAGCAGCTCGACTAGCGGGAGGTGGGCTGAGCAGTTCTTC. Its protein is CASSSTSGRWAEQFF.

The V and J genes are TRBV6-5 and TRBJ1-1, with 8 nucleotides matching TRBD1. Looked up from germline, CDR1 is MNHEY and CDR2 is SVGAGI. With 6 bases clipped from V and 8 bases from J, the junction kept 11 bases outside the gene matches. The CDR3 totals 14 residues. CDR3 amino acids: CASSLDRETNEAFF. Written as DNA, the CDR3 is TGTGCCAGCAGCCTGGACAGGGAGACTAACGAAGCTTTCTTT.

This clone has a handful of counts. V is TRBV29-1 and J is TRBJ1-2; TRBD1 might be the D (5 bases). Germline V lookup: CDR1 SQVTM, CDR2 ANQGSEA. The CDR3 is 12 residues long. Trimming removed 6 bases at V and 5 bases at J, with 13 bases between. CDR3 nucleotide sequence: TGCAGCGTCCCGGACACCGCTTATGGCTACACCTTC. Encoded protein: CSVPDTAYGYTF.

The gene calls are TRBV5-1 and TRBJ2-7; 8 bases align to TRBD2. Trimming took 2 bases from V and 2 from J; bases not matched to a gene: 6. This CDR3 has 15 residues. Germline V gene sequence: CDR1 SGHRS, CDR2 YFSETQ. CDR3: CASSFRTSGAYEQYF. Written as DNA, the CDR3 is TGCGCCAGCAGCTTCCGTACTAGCGGAGCCTACGAGCAGTACTTC.

This clone was seen a single time. This chain links TRBV7-9 with TRBJ2-5; 9 bases are shared with TRBD1. This CDR3 has 14 residues. CDR1 and CDR2 from the germline V gene are SEHNR and FQNEAQ (reference sequence). V lost 5 bases, J lost 7 bases, and 8 bases stayed unmatched. CDR3 residues: CASSQGQGSGTQYF. CDR3 DNA sequence: TGTGCCAGCAGCCAAGGACAGGGGTCGGGGACCCAGTACTTC.

The chain is built from TRBV9 and TRBJ2-5; maybe TRBD2 (6 bases). This CDR3 comprises 14 residues. V was pared by 2 bases and J by 4 bases, with 12 bases between. The germline V gene has CDR1 SGDLS and CDR2 YYNGEE. CDR3 bases: TGTGCCAGCAGCGTTTCGGGAGTTCGAGAGACCCAGTACTTC. Translating gives CASSVSGVRETQYF.

J is TRBJ1-1 and V is TRBV9; no reliable D call. Germline loops: CDR1 SGDLS, CDR2 YYNGEE. There are 14 residues in the CDR3. With 4 bases removed from V and 1 base from J, the gap between germline ends came to 11 bases. In DNA, the CDR3 is TGTGCCAGCAGCCAGACGGCGGGGAACACTGAAGCTTTCTTT. This codes for CASSQTAGNTEAFF.

This clone has a single count. The chain carries TRBV4-1 and TRBJ1-1, with 7 nucleotides matching TRBD1. The CDR3 sequence is 16 residues long. Losses at the gene ends were 2 bases for V and 4 bases for J; bases not matched to a gene: 10. From germline, CDR1 is MGHRA and CDR2 YSYEKL. The CDR3 nucleotides are TGCGCCAGCAGCCAAAAGGGGGCGGCGGGAAGCACTGAAGCTTTCTTT. It specifies CASSQKGAAGSTEAFF.

The CDR3 nucleotides are TGCAGCGTTGCGGTGACCGGGGAGCTGTTTTTT. Residues: CSVAVTGELFF. V gene TRBV29-1 combines with J gene TRBJ2-2; the D is unclear. V was pared by 4 bases and J by 5 bases, with 5 bases between. The germline gives CDR1 SQVTM, CDR2 ANQGSEA. The CDR3 extends over 11 amino acids.

V and J are TRBV11-2 and TRBJ2-7; possibly TRBD1 for D (6 bases). Deletions cut 1 base from V and 7 bases from J, with 17 bases between. Germline V gene lookup returns CDR1 SGHAT and CDR2 FQNNGV. This CDR3 has 15 amino acids. This chain's CDR3 is CASSLVWQGLGEQYF. In nucleotides, the CDR3 is TGTGCCAGCAGCTTAGTCTGGCAGGGGTTGGGAGAGCAGTACTTC.

The J gene is TRBJ1-2, the V gene TRBV7-2; 7 positions agree with TRBD1. The germline V gene has CDR1 SGHTA and CDR2 FQGNSA. This CDR3 comprises 15 residues. Trimming at V came to 8 bases and at J to 8 bases, leaving 17 bases not matched to a gene. CDR3 residues: CASAQDGDSSRGYTF. Here the CDR3 DNA reads TGTGCCAGCGCACAGGATGGGGACAGTTCGCGGGGCTACACCTTC.

The count of this clone is one. The chain joins TRBV9 to TRBJ1-2, with D tentatively TRBD1 (6 bases). This CDR3 spans 17 amino acids. The germline V gene encodes CDR1 SGDLS and CDR2 YYNGEE. V was pared by 4 bases and J by 3 bases, with 22 bases between. The CDR3 protein is CASSPQGGGPADYGYTF. The CDR3 region has the DNA TGTGCCAGCAGCCCCCAGGGCGGGGGGCCGGCGGACTATGGCTACACCTTC.

The chain couples TRBV18 to TRBJ2-6, with 15 bases identical to TRBD2. Germline assignment: CDR1 KGHSH and CDR2 LQKENI. With V trimmed by 4 bases and J by 0 bases, 4 bases remained unmatched. The CDR3 covers 19 residues. CDR3 region: CASSRGTSGRISGANVLTF. CDR3 DNA: TGTGCCAGCTCACGAGGGACTAGCGGGAGGATCTCTGGGGCCAACGTCCTGACTTTC.

V and J are TRBV28 and TRBJ2-7; a weak D match, TRBD1 (5 bases). CDR3 size: 14 residues. V was trimmed by 6 bases and J by 6 bases, leaving 18 bases between them. CDR1 is MDHEN, CDR2 SYDVKM, per germline. CDR3 in amino acids: CASRNFREIAEQYF. In DNA, the CDR3 is TGTGCCAGCAGGAACTTCAGGGAAATTGCCGAGCAGTACTTC.

The rearrangement uses TRBV27 and TRBJ2-3; a possible D gene is TRBD1 (6 bases). Germline V gene lookup returns CDR1 MNHEY and CDR2 SMNVEV (reference sequence). This CDR3 has 15 residues. Trimming took 2 bases from V and 4 from J, leaving 13 bases between them. DNA for the CDR3: TGTGCCAGCAGTTTAATTACAGGGTCTCCAGATACGCAGTATTTT. Amino acid sequence: CASSLITGSPDTQYF.

This sequence joins TRBV11-1 and TRBJ2-7; 8 bases are a match to TRBD2. This CDR3 is 14 amino acids long. With 6 bases clipped from V and 7 bases from J, the junction kept 11 bases outside the gene matches. Per the germline V gene, CDR1 is SGHAT and CDR2 is FQDESV (reference sequence). CDR3 coding DNA: TGTGCCAGCAGTGTTAAGCGGGAGTTAGGAGAGCAGTACTTC. Translation gives CASSVKRELGEQYF.

The chain combines TRBV6-6 with TRBJ2-6, with D perhaps matching TRBD1 (6 bases). The V gene's germline CDR1 is MNHNY and CDR2 SVGAGI (reference sequence). This CDR3 is built from 15 residues. V was shortened by 4 bases and J by 5 bases, with 12 bases between the two germline ends. CDR3 sequence: CASSWAQGRANVLTF. The CDR3 nucleotides read TGTGCCAGCAGTTGGGCGCAGGGGAGGGCCAACGTCCTGACTTTC.

The V gene is TRBV19, the J gene TRBJ2-1, with TRBD1 matching 7 bases. There are 13 residues in the CDR3. Looked up from germline, CDR1 is LNHDA and CDR2 is SQIVND (reference sequence). V lost 5 bases to trimming and J lost 7 bases; unmatched junction nucleotides: 5. CDR3 region: CASSRDRVNEQFF. As DNA, the CDR3 is TGTGCCAGTAGTCGAGACAGGGTAAATGAGCAGTTCTTC.

The genes are TRBV5-1 and TRBJ2-7, with 11 bases lining up with TRBD2. Losses at the gene ends were 2 bases for V and 2 bases for J; bases not matched to a gene: 6. Germline V gene lookup returns CDR1 SGHRS and CDR2 YFSETQ. The CDR3 contains 16 residues. In DNA, the CDR3 is TGCGCCAGCAGCTTCGGGACTAGCGGTACGACCTACGAGCAGTACTTC. It is translated as CASSFGTSGTTYEQYF.

This chain uses TRBV7-9 with TRBJ1-4; D is perhaps TRBD1 (6 bases). Germline V gives CDR1 SEHNR, CDR2 FQNEAQ (reference sequence). Between the trimmed V and J ends, which lost 8 bases and 8 bases, there was a span of 18 bases. This CDR3 contains 14 residues. Written as DNA, the CDR3 is TGTGCCAGCCGCTGGGACATCCTGGACGAAAAACTGTTTTTT. This codes for CASRWDILDEKLFF. Full variable domain (missing parts from reference TRBV7-9 and TRBJ1-4): DTGVSQNPRHKITKRGQNVTFRCDPISEHNRLYWYRQTLGQGPEFLTYFQNEAQLEKSRLLSDRFSAERPKGSFSTLEIQRTEQGDSAMYLCASRWDILDEKLFFGSGTQLSVL.